These 15 T cell receptor beta chains came from one sample sequenced in a study of T cell changes during pregnancy in multiple sclerosis. The data were produced by immunoSEQ multiplex PCR, yet TCRdb's version contains in-frame clones alone and is incomplete. The sample yields about 68,000 clones, about 90% seen once. The sequencing here drew on peripheral blood, taken in the second trimester of pregnancy. These receptors all stem from a female donor with multiple sclerosis, enrolled in a pregnancy study.

V and J are TRBV7-3 and TRBJ2-2; 7 bases match TRBD2. Trimming cost V 1 base and J 4 bases; bases outside gene matches: 3. Per the germline V gene, CDR1 is SGHTA and CDR2 is FQGTGA. The CDR3 is made up of 15 amino acids. CDR3 in amino acids: CASSLIGGGTGELFF. The CDR3 region has the DNA TGTGCCAGCAGCTTAATAGGCGGGGGCACCGGGGAGCTGTTTTTT. The whole variable domain, filled in from reference TRBV7-3 and TRBJ2-2, reads GAGVSQTPSNKVTEKGKYVELRCDPISGHTALYWYRQSLGQGPEFLIYFQGTGAADDSGLPNDRFFAVRPEGSVSTLKIQRTERGDSAVYLCASSLIGGGTGELFFGEGSRLTVL.

V and J are TRBV9 and TRBJ2-7; weak D call: TRBD1 (6 bases). Germline V lookup: CDR1 SGDLS, CDR2 YYNGEE. The CDR3 is made up of 13 amino acids. The V end lost 3 bases, the J end lost 2 bases, and 9 bases lay between the germline ends. As DNA, the CDR3 is TGTGCCAGCAGCGGGCAGGGGACCTACGAGCAGTACTTC. Protein product: CASSGQGTYEQYF.

This chain's CDR3 is CASSLTAGGTEAFF. The CDR3 DNA sequence: TGTGCCAGCAGTTTAACGGCAGGGGGGACTGAAGCTTTCTTT. The chain joins TRBV27 to TRBJ1-1, with 7 bases that match TRBD1. Germline loops: CDR1 MNHEY, CDR2 SMNVEV (reference sequence). The CDR3 is 14 residues long. V lost 2 bases to trimming and J lost 5 bases; unmatched junction nucleotides: 5.

J is TRBJ1-2 and V is TRBV4-1; possibly TRBD1 for D (6 bases). The V and J ends lost 1 base and 8 bases respectively, with 20 bases between them. The CDR3 sequence is 16 residues long. Germline V CDR1 and CDR2: MGHRA, YSYEKL. This chain's CDR3 is CASSQVTGSVVRGYTF. The CDR3 DNA sequence: TGCGCCAGCAGCCAAGTTACAGGGAGCGTCGTGCGGGGCTACACCTTC.

The rearrangement links TRBV7-2 to TRBJ2-7; 7 bases are a match to TRBD1. The CDR3 sequence is 15 residues long. The V gene end was trimmed by 2 bases and the J gene end by 1 base; junction bases not matched to a gene: 5. Germline V lookup: CDR1 SGHTA, CDR2 FQGNSA. The CDR3: CASSLLGTVSYEQYF. CDR3 nucleotide sequence: TGTGCCAGCAGCTTACTAGGGACAGTGTCCTACGAGCAGTACTTC.

The chain couples TRBV7-2 to TRBJ1-6, with a weak D call TRBD1 (5 bases). The CDR3 sequence is 15 residues long. Germline CDR1 is SGHTA and CDR2 is FQGNSA. V was cut by 0 bases and J by 10 bases, with 13 bases left in between. The CDR3 sequence is CASSLAGPGQSPLHF. The CDR3 DNA reads as TGTGCCAGCAGCTTAGCGGGGCCAGGGCAGTCACCCCTCCACTTT.

This rearrangement joins TRBV2 to TRBJ1-5, with D perhaps TRBD1 (5 bases). Germline V gene data show CDR1 as SNHLY and CDR2 as FYNNEI. The CDR3 covers 12 residues. V gave up 7 bases and J gave up 4 bases, with 8 bases separating them. The CDR3 is CASKGANQPQHF. DNA of the CDR3: TGTGCCAGCAAAGGGGCAAATCAGCCCCAGCATTTT.

V is TRBV7-6 and J is TRBJ1-6; D gene uncertain. The V gene's germline CDR1 is SGHVS and CDR2 FNYEAQ. The CDR3 contains 13 residues. V was clipped by 5 bases and J by 7 bases, with 9 bases between them. The CDR3 loop is CASSLPGNSPLHF. The CDR3 region has the DNA TGTGCCAGCAGCCTACCGGGAAATTCACCCCTCCACTTT.

The V and J genes are TRBV27 and TRBJ1-2; 8 bases fit TRBD1. CDR3 length equals 14 residues. Germline-derived CDR1 and CDR2 are MNHEY and SMNVEV (reference sequence). J lost 4 bases, V lost 5 bases, and 6 bases had no gene match. CDR3 amino acids: CASSLGTGPYGYTF. CDR3 sequence (DNA): TGTGCCAGCAGTCTCGGGACAGGCCCCTATGGCTACACCTTC.

J is TRBJ2-5 and V is TRBV19, with 11 bases aligning to TRBD2. The CDR3 extends over 16 amino acids. Germline V CDR1 and CDR2: LNHDA, SQIVND (reference sequence). Trimming removed 6 bases from V and 7 bases from J; junction bases left unmatched: 13. Written as DNA, the CDR3 is TGTGCCAGTAGCCCTGGAGGTAGCGGGGGGGCGGCGACCCAGTACTTC. This sequence encodes CASSPGGSGGAATQYF.

The chain has TRBV15 and TRBJ1-5; D uncertain. The V end was cut by 0 bases, the J end by 4 bases, with 4 bases between. The CDR3 totals 13 residues. Germline V gene lookup returns CDR1 LNHNV and CDR2 YYDKDF (reference sequence). The CDR3 region is CATSRDNNQPQHF. Written as DNA, the CDR3 is TGTGCCACCAGCAGAGATAATAATCAGCCCCAGCATTTT.

The rearrangement joins TRBV9 to TRBJ2-5, with TRBD1 identical over 7 bases. The CDR3 length is 16 residues. The V and J ends lost 3 bases and 2 bases, in that order; junction bases with no gene match: 10. The V gene's germline CDR1 is SGDLS and CDR2 YYNGEE. The CDR3 sequence: CASSETSTGPQETQYF. The DNA of the CDR3 is TGTGCCAGCAGCGAAACATCGACAGGGCCGCAAGAGACCCAGTACTTC.

V usage is TRBV25-1 and J usage is TRBJ1-5; D call uncertain. This CDR3 has 13 amino acids. V was trimmed by 2 bases and J by 3 bases, leaving 5 bases between them. Germline CDR1 and CDR2: MGHDK and SYGVNS. The CDR3 reads CASSEQVNQPQHF. CDR3 nucleotide sequence: TGTGCCAGCAGTGAACAGGTCAATCAGCCCCAGCATTTT.

The V call is TRBV5-6, the J call TRBJ1-5; 10 bases line up with TRBD1. The germline V gene has CDR1 SGHDT and CDR2 YYEEEE. This CDR3 is built from 17 residues. V gave up 1 base and J gave up 4 bases; unmatched junction bases: 8. The CDR3 region has the DNA TGTGCCAGCAGCTTGTGGAGGACAGGGGGTCGGAATCAGCCCCAGCATTTT. Translation: CASSLWRTGGRNQPQHF.

V gene TRBV7-2 combines with J gene TRBJ2-3, with 10 nucleotides matching TRBD2. This CDR3 has 16 amino acids. Trimming at V came to 1 base and at J to 4 bases, leaving 5 bases not matched to a gene. Germline CDR1 and CDR2: SGHTA and FQGNSA. CDR3 bases: TGTGCCAGCAGCTTAGTGAGCGGGGGGGCTGCAGATACGCAGTATTTT. Protein: CASSLVSGGAADTQYF.